The clone carrying this T cell receptor (beta chain) was found a few times. Its antigen remains unknown. One end of the junction is discordant with germline, which a read error may explain. The CDR3 runs 15 residues. TCRdb used MiXCR to reprocess the PCR reads, holding one entry per CDR3 protein. The table records a few hundred thousand distinct CDR3 sequences, 20% to 25% of them present only once. The data are from a study of molecular identifiers for immune sequencing clone quantification. At the level of the study: In replicates, RNA taken from around 18,000 or 91,000 naive CD8 cells was divided five ways, and four portions underwent sequencing. Overall study findings and caveats: Identical barcode-sharing TCR molecules could lead to underestimated sizes for highly expanded clones.

This clonotype was sampled from a human donor in good health. Some libraries in this study had Jurkat cell RNA spiked in. J is TRBJ1-5 and V is TRBV5-3; D may be TRBD1 (5 bases). TRBV5-3 is classed as an ORF, of uncertain function. Sequenced sample: naive CD8+ T cells from blood, with Jurkat cell RNA spiked in. Described subset: FACS-sorted CD8+CD4-CCR7+CD45RA+ naive T cells. CDR3 loop: CASSLGESSNQPQHF. The CDR3 nucleotides are TGTGCCAGCAGCTTGGGGGAGTCGAGCAATCAGCCCCAGCATTTT.